These T cell receptor beta chains were read from a single sample in a study of T cell responses to AZD1222 COVID-19 vaccine. Clones were read by immunoSEQ multiplex PCR, and TCRdb kept only the in-frame ones, dropping some. This sample has 150,000 or so clones, with around 93% found just once. The sequences come from peripheral blood, collected on day 0 of AZD1222 vaccination. The source is an adult in good health. The CDR3 runs from the conserved cysteine through the conserved F or W. Fields, in order: D gene, V gene, clone size, J gene, CDR3 protein, CDR3 DNA. D genes are given only for firm matches. Size is stated for part of the rows, as once, few or many counts, or as a class when the clone is expanded.

>NA|TRBV3-1/TRBV3-2|once|TRBJ2-1
CASMAEDEQFF
TGTGCCAGCATGGCCGAAGATGAGCAGTTCTTC
>NA|TRBV7-8|NA|TRBJ1-5
CASSLERVPQPQHF
TGTGCCAGCAGCTTAGAGCGGGTACCCCAGCCCCAGCATTTT
>NA|TRBV6-5|NA|TRBJ2-1
CASKSRTYNEQFF
TGTGCCAGCAAATCCAGGACCTACAATGAGCAGTTCTTC
>NA|TRBV14|once|TRBJ1-3
CASSSRRGNTIYF
TGTGCCAGCAGCTCTCGCAGAGGAAACACCATATATTTT
>TRBD2|TRBV3-1/TRBV3-2|NA|TRBJ2-5
CASSQVTSAETQYF
TGTGCCAGCAGCCAAGTCACTAGCGCGGAGACCCAGTACTTC
>TRBD2|TRBV7-3|NA|TRBJ2-1
CASSLRGRENEQFF
TGTGCCAGCAGCTTAAGGGGGAGGGAGAATGAGCAGTTCTTC
>NA|TRBV30|NA|TRBJ1-6
CAFREGISPLHF
TGTGCCTTCAGGGAAGGTATTTCACCCCTCCACTTT
>TRBD1|TRBV6-1|NA|TRBJ2-7
CASSEKGRGRTEQYF
TGTGCCAGCAGTGAAAAAGGCAGGGGGCGTACCGAGCAGTACTTC
>NA|TRBV4-1|NA|TRBJ2-7
CASSPNPGLPYEQYF
TGCGCCAGCAGCCCCAACCCGGGACTTCCCTACGAGCAGTACTTC
>NA|TRBV3-1/TRBV3-2|NA|TRBJ1-5
CASSRTTGYNQPQHF
TGTGCCAGCAGCCGAACAACAGGGTACAATCAGCCCCAGCATTTT
>NA|TRBV9|once|TRBJ1-1
CASSAIRGRTEAFF
TGTGCCAGCAGCGCGATCCGGGGTAGGACTGAAGCTTTCTTT
>NA|TRBV7-8|few|TRBJ1-1
CASSFSGYRTEAFF
TGTGCCAGCAGCTTCTCTGGTTATCGGACTGAAGCTTTCTTT
>TRBD1|TRBV11-1|NA|TRBJ2-3
CASSLDRANTQYF
TGTGCCAGCAGCTTGGACAGGGCGAATACGCAGTATTTT
>NA|TRBV2|NA|TRBJ1-4
CASRAGPAAEKLFF
TGTGCCAGCAGGGCCGGGCCGGCCGCTGAAAAACTGTTTTTT
>NA|TRBV6-2/TRBV6-3|NA|TRBJ2-1
CASSYGGWGQSEQFF
TGTGCCAGCAGTTACGGAGGATGGGGCCAGAGTGAGCAGTTCTTC
>TRBD2|TRBV4-2|NA|TRBJ2-3
CASSQARLAGDGTDTQYF
TGTGCCAGCAGCCAAGCTCGACTAGCGGGAGACGGCACAGATACGCAGTATTTT
>TRBD1|TRBV19|few|TRBJ2-2
CASSIDPGQGNTGELFF
TGTGCCAGTAGTATAGATCCGGGACAGGGGAACACCGGGGAGCTGTTTTTT
>TRBD2|TRBV28|once|TRBJ2-7
CASSYGGLAGTYEQYF
TGTGCCAGCAGTTATGGGGGACTAGCGGGAACCTACGAGCAGTACTTC
>NA|TRBV9|once|TRBJ2-2
CASSHPGELFF
TGTGCCAGCAGCCATCCGGGGGAGCTGTTTTTT
>NA|TRBV7-9|few|TRBJ1-2
CASSLPGGAYGYTF
TGTGCCAGCAGCTTACCGGGAGGGGCCTATGGCTACACCTTC
>TRBD2|TRBV28|NA|TRBJ2-3
CASSLGWTSGRSTDTQYF
TGTGCCAGCAGTTTAGGGTGGACTAGCGGGAGGAGCACAGATACGCAGTATTTT
>NA|TRBV5-1|few|TRBJ2-2
CASSPGTRGGGELFF
TGCGCCAGCAGCCCCGGGACGCGTGGTGGCGGGGAGCTGTTTTTT
>TRBD1|TRBV7-3|NA|TRBJ2-7
CASSLSGTGWFEQYF
TGTGCCAGCAGCTTATCCGGGACAGGGTGGTTCGAGCAGTACTTC
>TRBD2|TRBV7-6|NA|TRBJ2-7
CASPRGGLETYLPHEQYF
TGTGCCAGCCCCCGAGGGGGACTAGAGACTTATCTGCCCCACGAGCAGTACTTC
>TRBD2|TRBV4-1|once|TRBJ2-7
CASSQDGLAGHSYEQYF
TGCGCCAGCAGCCAAGATGGCCTAGCGGGCCACAGTTACGAGCAGTACTTC
>TRBD1|TRBV19|NA|TRBJ2-7
CASSRQGDYEQYF
TGTGCCAGTAGTCGACAGGGAGACTACGAGCAGTACTTC
>TRBD2|TRBV30|NA|TRBJ2-3
CAWTSSGGPDTQYF
TGTGCCTGGACATCTAGCGGAGGACCAGATACGCAGTATTTT
>NA|TRBV5-5|NA|TRBJ1-1
CASTIPGGSTEAFF
TGTGCCAGCACCATCCCGGGGGGGAGCACTGAAGCTTTCTTT
>NA|TRBV19|NA|TRBJ2-7
CASSIVGSDEQYF
TGTGCCAGTAGTATTGTCGGCTCGGACGAGCAGTACTTC
>TRBD2|TRBV5-1|NA|TRBJ2-7
CASSFRASGLLSFEQYF
TGCGCCAGCAGCTTTAGGGCTAGCGGGCTTCTCTCCTTCGAGCAGTACTTC
>NA|TRBV18|NA|TRBJ2-7
CASSPMNEQYF
TGTGCCAGCTCACCGATGAACGAGCAGTACTTC
>NA|TRBV24-1|NA|TRBJ2-3
CATSDFGGSLFTDTQYF
TGTGCCACCAGTGATTTCGGAGGGAGCCTGTTCACAGATACGCAGTATTTT
>NA|TRBV3-1/TRBV3-2|NA|TRBJ2-2
CASTPPGLGGDTGELFF
TGTGCCAGCACCCCGCCGGGTCTAGGGGGGGACACCGGGGAGCTGTTTTTT